These 2 T cell receptor beta chains were sequenced from one sample in a study of cytomegalovirus exposure and HLA in healthy donors. Amplification used 60 Vbeta primers and 13 Jbeta primers. The repertoire was sequenced with immunoSEQ multiplex PCR; TCRdb's copy has only in-frame clones and lacks some. The sample consists of roughly 150,000 clones, more than 75% of them appearing once. The material sequenced was PBMCs. The origin of the receptors is a woman in her 40s in good health and CMV-seronegative.

The chain joins TRBV29-1 to TRBJ2-2; perhaps TRBD1 as D (6 bases). Germline V gene lookup returns CDR1 SQVTM and CDR2 ANQGSEA. Trimming pared 6 bases from V and 5 bases from J, leaving 19 bases between. The CDR3 extends over 15 amino acids. CDR3 protein: CSVNPQGTGTGELFF. The CDR3 region has the DNA TGCAGCGTGAACCCGCAGGGGACGGGGACCGGGGAGCTGTTTTTT.

The rearrangement links TRBV28 to TRBJ2-3; TRBD2 agrees at 11 bases. Germline assignment: CDR1 MDHEN and CDR2 SYDVKM. After removal of 5 bases from V and 5 bases from J, the junction contained 3 bases not matched to a gene. CDR3 length: 14 amino acids. The CDR3 loop reads CASSTGLAGDTQYF. In nucleotides, the CDR3 is TGTGCCAGCAGTACAGGACTAGCGGGAGATACGCAGTATTTT.